The 28 T cell receptor beta chains below come from one sample, sequenced in a study of T cells in localized non-small cell lung cancer. Clones were sequenced by immunoSEQ multiplex PCR, and TCRdb holds only the in-frame ones, with some missing. The table has more than 30,000 clones, approximately 91% seen once. The specimen comprised peripheral blood mononuclear cells, sampled before any cancer treatment. The receptors were sampled from a woman between 35 and 75 years old with stage III lung adenocarcinoma.

V and J are TRBV7-3 and TRBJ2-2; 14 bases align to TRBD2. In germline, CDR1 is SGHTA, CDR2 FQGTGA. This CDR3 region has 19 residues. V shed 5 bases and J 3 bases; nucleotides not matched to a gene: 11. The CDR3 reads CASSPLWGLAGEDTGELFF. The DNA for the CDR3 is TGTGCCAGCAGCCCCCTTTGGGGACTAGCGGGAGAGGACACCGGGGAGCTGTTTTTT.

The rearrangement uses TRBV5-6 and TRBJ2-3; 8 bases match TRBD1. This CDR3 has 15 amino acids. Germline loops: CDR1 SGHDT, CDR2 YYEEEE. J gave up 4 bases and V 4 bases, and 8 bases lay outside the gene matches. CDR3 sequence reads: CASSRTGLGSDTQYF. The CDR3 DNA is TGTGCCAGCAGCCGGACAGGGTTGGGATCAGATACGCAGTATTTT.

The V call is TRBV27, the J call TRBJ1-1; 9 bases line up with TRBD1. Trimming cost V 4 bases and J 3 bases; bases outside gene matches: 6. Germline loops: CDR1 MNHEY, CDR2 SMNVEV (reference sequence). The CDR3 is 15 residues long. CDR3 in amino acids: CASSWDRELDTEAFF. In DNA form, the CDR3 reads TGTGCCAGCAGTTGGGACAGGGAATTGGACACTGAAGCTTTCTTT.

V is TRBV28 and J is TRBJ1-1; D not resolved. Trimming left V 5 bases short and J 1 base short, with 14 bases between. From germline, CDR1 is MDHEN and CDR2 SYDVKM. This CDR3 comprises 15 residues. DNA of the CDR3: TGTGCCAGCAGTCCCTGGAAGGCCCCGAACACTGAAGCTTTCTTT. Protein sequence: CASSPWKAPNTEAFF.

J is TRBJ1-2 and V is TRBV5-5; no definite D call. Germline V gene sequence: CDR1 SGHKS, CDR2 YYEKEE (reference sequence). The V gene lost 2 bases and the J gene lost 4 bases, with 6 bases spanning the gap. This CDR3 comprises 12 residues. The chain's CDR3 is CASSFFGYGYTF. CDR3 DNA: TGTGCCAGCAGCTTTTTCGGCTATGGCTACACCTTC.

The rearrangement uses TRBV7-2 and TRBJ1-1; D perhaps matches TRBD1 (6 bases). CDR1 and CDR2 (germline): SGHTA, FQGNSA. This CDR3 is 14 amino acids long. V was cut by 5 bases and J by 8 bases, with 18 bases left in between. The CDR3, as DNA: TGTGCCAGCAGCAAATTACAGGGAACAAAGGAAGCTTTCTTT. Amino acids: CASSKLQGTKEAFF.

The chain joins TRBV5-1 to TRBJ2-1; 9 nucleotides line up with TRBD2. The CDR3 spans 18 residues. The V and J ends lost 4 bases and 0 bases, in that order; junction bases with no gene match: 11. The germline V gene has CDR1 SGHRS and CDR2 YFSETQ. The CDR3 nucleotides are TGCGCCAGCAGCCCTCGCTCTAGCGGGGCGAACTCCTACAATGAGCAGTTCTTC. Its protein is CASSPRSSGANSYNEQFF.

This clone was picked up a small number of times. The chain employs TRBV27 and TRBJ2-3; D ambiguous. The CDR3 runs 16 residues. Germline CDR1 and CDR2: MNHEY and SMNVEV (reference sequence). The germline V and J ends were trimmed by 6 bases and 2 bases, with 18 bases remaining between them. CDR3 bases: TGTGCCAGCAGCTCACTTGGAAAGGTTAACACAGATACGCAGTATTTT. Protein product: CASSSLGKVNTDTQYF.

V and J are TRBV7-2 and TRBJ2-7, with 9 positions matching TRBD1. The CDR3 loop spans 13 amino acids. Unmatched junction bases numbered 3, after V lost 5 bases and J lost 4 bases. Germline values: CDR1 SGHTA, CDR2 FQGNSA. The CDR3 sequence: CASSRDREYEQYF. The DNA of the CDR3 is TGTGCCAGCAGCCGGGACAGGGAGTACGAGCAGTACTTC.

This sequence joins TRBV6-1 and TRBJ2-5; D might be TRBD1 (6 bases). Trimming left V 8 bases short and J 2 bases short, with 15 bases between. The CDR3 has 14 residues. Germline V gene sequence: CDR1 MNHNS, CDR2 SASEGT. The CDR3, as DNA: TGTGCCAGCCTAGGGCAGGGGTATCAAGAGACCCAGTACTTC. Its protein product is CASLGQGYQETQYF.

On this clone itself: At one of its ends the junction is not consistent with the germline gene, which may arise from a read error. The chain joins TRBV10-3 to TRBJ2-5; D remains ambiguous. The CDR3 has 14 residues. Germline CDR1 and CDR2: ENHRY and SYGVKD. CDR3 region: CASSSVESGETQYF. The CDR3 nucleotides read TGTGCCAGCAGTAGTGTGGAGTCGGGTGAGACCCAGTACTTC.

The CDR3 sequence is CASSGWTEPNEKLFF. CDR3 nucleotides: TGTGCCAGCAGCGGCTGGACAGAACCTAATGAAAAACTGTTTTTT. V is TRBV7-9 and J is TRBJ1-4, with D possibly TRBD1 on 6 matching bases. Trimming took 5 bases from V and 3 from J, leaving 13 bases between them. CDR3 size: 15 residues. Per germline, CDR1 SEHNR and CDR2 FQNEAQ (reference sequence).

This clone was counted between two and nine times. The rearrangement uses TRBV20-1 and TRBJ1-1, with TRBD1 as a possible D gene (6 bases). Germline CDR1 is DFQATT and CDR2 is SNEGSKA (reference sequence). The CDR3 totals 11 residues. The V end was cut by 5 bases, the J end by 11 bases, with 15 bases between. The chain's CDR3 is CSARDNPSAFF. The CDR3 nucleotides are TGCAGTGCTCGGGACAATCCGTCGGCTTTCTTT.

The gene calls are TRBV4-1 and TRBJ2-3; 10 nucleotides agree with TRBD2. CDR1 is MGHRA, CDR2 YSYEKL, per germline. This CDR3 is built from 19 residues. V was clipped by 1 base and J by 5 bases; unmatched bases: 15. CDR3 loop: CASSQGVPRSGGAGDTQYF. CDR3 nucleotide sequence: TGCGCCAGCAGCCAAGGGGTTCCTCGGAGCGGGGGGGCCGGAGATACGCAGTATTTT.

J is TRBJ2-1 and V is TRBV5-4; TRBD2 matches 8 bases. The ends lost 0 bases at V and 0 bases at J; junction bases unmatched: 5. The CDR3 is 17 residues long. Germline V CDR1 and CDR2: SGHNT, YYREEE (reference sequence). CDR3 bases: TGTGCCAGCAGCTTGGCCGGCGGGGGGAGCTCCTACAATGAGCAGTTCTTC. Protein sequence: CASSLAGGGSSYNEQFF.

The genes are TRBV5-1 and TRBJ2-3; D is unclear. Germline V gene data show CDR1 as SGHRS and CDR2 as YFSETQ. The CDR3 consists of 16 residues. Trimming stripped 0 bases from V and 0 bases from J, with 11 bases between. The CDR3 sequence is CASSLAGLTSTDTQYF. The CDR3 nucleotides are TGCGCCAGCAGCTTGGCTGGCTTAACCAGCACAGATACGCAGTATTTT.

This clone was picked up one time. This sequence joins TRBV29-1 and TRBJ1-5; maybe TRBD1 (5 bases). Trimming removed 4 bases from V and 7 bases from J, with 20 bases in between. CDR3 length: 15 residues. From germline, CDR1 is SQVTM and CDR2 ANQGSEA. CDR3 DNA sequence: TGCAGCGTTGCTGCCGGATCAGGGTCAGGACAGCCCCAGCATTTT. This gives the protein CSVAAGSGSGQPQHF.

The V and J genes are TRBV5-5 and TRBJ1-1; D perhaps matches TRBD1 (6 bases). Trimming pared 3 bases from V and 4 bases from J, leaving 13 bases between. Germline lookup yields CDR1 SGHKS and CDR2 YYEKEE (reference sequence). The CDR3 is made up of 14 amino acids. This CDR3 reads CASSYHRASTEAFF. In DNA, the CDR3 is TGTGCCAGCAGCTACCACAGGGCGAGCACTGAAGCTTTCTTT.

The rearrangement joins TRBV27 to TRBJ2-5, with 13 bases identical to TRBD2. The CDR3 is 16 residues long. Germline lookup yields CDR1 MNHEY and CDR2 SMNVEV (reference sequence). V gave up 7 bases and J gave up 4 bases; unmatched junction bases: 9. The chain's CDR3 is CASTQLAGGGRETQYF. The CDR3, as DNA: TGTGCCAGCACCCAACTAGCGGGAGGGGGACGAGAGACCCAGTACTTC.

The chain combines TRBV19 with TRBJ2-5; the match to TRBD2 covers 7 bases. CDR3 length equals 16 residues. With 5 bases clipped from V and 4 bases from J, the junction kept 13 bases outside the gene matches. Germline CDR1 is LNHDA and CDR2 is SQIVND (reference sequence). In DNA, the CDR3 is TGTGCCAGTAGTTTCGTCCCGGGACTATCGGTAGAGACCCAGTACTTC. This translates into CASSFVPGLSVETQYF.

V usage is TRBV5-1 and J usage is TRBJ1-2, with TRBD1 matching 7 bases. V lost 3 bases to trimming and J lost 6 bases; unmatched junction nucleotides: 11. Germline V gene sequence: CDR1 SGHRS, CDR2 YFSETQ. CDR3 length equals 15 residues. CDR3 amino acids: CASSSPGGARNGYTF. The CDR3 DNA follows: TGCGCCAGCAGCTCCCCAGGGGGGGCGAGGAATGGCTACACCTTC. The full variable domain, completed using reference TRBV5-1 and TRBJ1-2, is KAGVTQTPRYLIKTRGQQVTLSCSPISGHRSVSWYQQTPGQGLQFLFEYFSETQRNKGNFPGRFSGRQFSNSRSEMNVSTLELGDSALYLCASSSPGGARNGYTFGSGTRLTVV.

The chain couples TRBV4-1 to TRBJ1-1, with 8 nucleotides matching TRBD1. V trimming: 4 bases; J trimming: 7 bases; junction bases outside the gene matches: 11. The CDR3 has 15 amino acids. CDR1 and CDR2 from the germline V gene are MGHRA and YSYEKL. The CDR3 region is CASSRQTGDGYEAFF. The CDR3 DNA reads as TGCGCCAGCAGCCGACAGACAGGGGACGGGTATGAAGCTTTCTTT.

The V call is TRBV28, the J call TRBJ1-1, with no clear D. Per the germline V gene, CDR1 is MDHEN and CDR2 is SYDVKM. The CDR3 length is 14 residues. The V end was cut by 2 bases, the J end by 4 bases, with 11 bases between. The CDR3 loop is CASSLTKAGTEAFF. Written as DNA, the CDR3 is TGTGCCAGCAGTTTAACAAAGGCCGGCACTGAAGCTTTCTTT.

The V call is TRBV6-6, the J call TRBJ2-3; 8 positions match TRBD1. With V trimmed by 6 bases and J by 3 bases, 8 bases remained unmatched. The CDR3 sequence is 15 residues long. Germline V CDR1 and CDR2: MNHNY, SVGAGI (reference sequence). CDR3 in DNA: TGTGCCAGCAGCACTATGAACAGGGGGACAGATACGCAGTATTTT. This gives the protein CASSTMNRGTDTQYF.

V gene TRBV4-1 combines with J gene TRBJ1-1, with D perhaps matching TRBD1 (6 bases). V lost 3 bases to trimming and J lost 3 bases, with 14 bases between them. Germline V lookup: CDR1 MGHRA, CDR2 YSYEKL. This CDR3 has 15 residues. CDR3 nucleotides: TGCGCCAGCAGCCAGACGGGACACAGGGACACTGAAGCTTTCTTT. Translating gives CASSQTGHRDTEAFF.

This chain joins TRBV28 and TRBJ2-5; 8 bases map to TRBD1. Germline assignment: CDR1 MDHEN and CDR2 SYDVKM. The CDR3 is 16 amino acids. Trimming removed 6 bases from V and 1 base from J; junction bases left unmatched: 10. In DNA form, the CDR3 reads TGTGCCAGCAGCCTTTCGACCGGACAGGGCCAAGAGACCCAGTACTTC. Protein product: CASSLSTGQGQETQYF. Filled out from reference TRBV28 and TRBJ2-5, the complete variable domain reads DVKVTQSSRYLVKRTGEKVFLECVQDMDHENMFWYRQDPGLGLRLIYFSYDVKMKEKGDIPEGYSVSREKKERFSLILESASTNQTSMYLCASSLSTGQGQETQYFGPGTRLLVL.

This chain links TRBV9 with TRBJ2-2; no clear D gene. The CDR3 loop spans 16 amino acids. The germline CDR1 and CDR2 sequences are SGDLS and YYNGEE. V lost 4 bases to trimming and J lost 4 bases, with 17 bases between them. The CDR3 DNA follows: TGTGCCAGCAGCCCCCGTGGTGCGAGTAGCACCGGGGAGCTGTTTTTT. As protein: CASSPRGASSTGELFF.

V and J are TRBV18 and TRBJ2-3; 7 bases line up with TRBD1. CDR1 and CDR2 from the germline V gene are KGHSH and LQKENI. J was trimmed by 1 base and V by 6 bases; bases with no gene match: 7. The CDR3 length is 15 residues. CDR3 nucleotide sequence: TGTGCCAGCTCTCGTGGACAGGTCGGCACAGATACGCAGTATTTT. Translating gives CASSRGQVGTDTQYF. Drawing the rest from reference TRBV18 and TRBJ2-3, the complete variable domain is NAGVMQNPRHLVRRRGQEARLRCSPMKGHSHVYWYRQLPEEGLKFMVYLQKENIIDESGMPKERFSAEFPKEGPSILRIQQVVRGDSAAYFCASSRGQVGTDTQYFGPGTRLTVL.